This is a list of T cell receptor beta chains from one sample in a study of CD4 and CD8 cells across lung adenocarcinoma regions. TCRdb passed the PCR reads through MiXCR, listing each CDR3 protein once. Here the sample spans roughly 7,600 distinct CDR3 sequences, 35% to 50% being singletons. What was sequenced was CD8+ T cells from the center of a lung tumor. These receptors were obtained from a male donor with lung adenocarcinoma. The CD4 and CD8 labels of this study may be unreliable. The CDR3 runs from the conserved cysteine through the conserved F or W. Fields, in order: J gene, V gene, clone size, D gene, CDR3 protein, CDR3 DNA. A D gene is named only where the DNA matches it firmly. Size tells how often a clone was seen (once, few, many) or the class of an expanded clone, and some rows leave it out.

>TRBJ1-5|TRBV7-2|-|TRBD1
CASSLETGVGQPQHF
TGTGCCAGCAGCTTGGAGACAGGGGTAGGACAGCCCCAGCATTTT
>TRBJ2-3|TRBV23-1|-|-
CASSQGRQGNDTQYF
TGCGCCAGCAGTCAGGGGCGTCAGGGCAACGATACGCAGTATTTT
>TRBJ2-1|TRBV9|few|-
CASTPPADNEQFF
TGTGCCAGCACCCCCCCAGCGGACAATGAGCAGTTCTTC
>TRBJ2-4|TRBV6-5|medium-sized|TRBD2
CASSYREGNIQYF
TGTGCCAGCAGTTACAGGGAGGGAAACATTCAGTACTTC
>TRBJ2-2|TRBV6-1|-|TRBD2
CTSRGGGAASTGELFF
TGTACCAGCAGGGGCGGGGGGGCCGCGAGCACCGGGGAGCTGTTTTTT
>TRBJ2-1|TRBV6-5|few|TRBD2
CASSYSGLAGEFEQFF
TGTGCCAGCAGTTACTCGGGACTAGCGGGAGAGTTTGAGCAGTTCTTC
>TRBJ2-2|TRBV6-1|many|-
CASTLSGGANTGELFF
TGTGCCAGCACCCTTAGCGGCGGGGCGAACACCGGGGAGCTGTTTTTT
>TRBJ2-7|TRBV4-1|-|-
CASSQVTNYEQYF
TGCGCCAGCAGCCAAGTAACGAACTACGAGCAGTACTTC
>TRBJ2-4|TRBV6-1|once|-
CASSEPRAKDTQYF
TGTGCCAGCAGTGAGCCTAGAGCCAAAGACACTCAGTACTTT
>TRBJ2-1|TRBV6-1|many|TRBD1
CASSGQGSFEQFF
TGTGCCAGCAGTGGACAGGGGTCGTTTGAGCAGTTCTTC